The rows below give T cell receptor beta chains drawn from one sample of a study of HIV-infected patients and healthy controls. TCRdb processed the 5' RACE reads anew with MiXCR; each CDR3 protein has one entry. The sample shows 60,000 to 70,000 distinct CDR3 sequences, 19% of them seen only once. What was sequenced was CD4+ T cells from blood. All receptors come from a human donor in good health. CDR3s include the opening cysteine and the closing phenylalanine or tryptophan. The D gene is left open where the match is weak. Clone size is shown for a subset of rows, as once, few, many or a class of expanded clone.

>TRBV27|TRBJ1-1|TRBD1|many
TGTGCCAGCAGGCACAGGGGGAACACTGAAGCTTTCTTT
CASRHRGNTEAFF
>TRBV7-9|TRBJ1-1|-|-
TGTGCCAGCCTAGAGGCGGGGAACACTGAAGCTTTCTTT
CASLEAGNTEAFF
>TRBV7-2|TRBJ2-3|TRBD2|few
TGTGCCTCCAGGGGCGGGGGGGCCGCAGATACGCAGTATTTT
CASRGGGAADTQYF
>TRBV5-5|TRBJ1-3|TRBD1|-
TGTGCCAGCAGCCCACCGGGACAGGGCTCTGGAAACACCATATATTTT
CASSPPGQGSGNTIYF
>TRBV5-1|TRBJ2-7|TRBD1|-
TGCGCCAGCAGCGAGTTCCGGGACAGGGCCCACGAGCAGTACTTC
CASSEFRDRAHEQYF
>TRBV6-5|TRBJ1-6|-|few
TGTGCCAGCAGTTACTCATGGGACGGGGGATATAATTCACCCCTCCACTTT
CASSYSWDGGYNSPLHF
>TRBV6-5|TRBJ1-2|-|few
TGTGCCAGCAGTTACGGAGGGGCCCTTATCTATGGCTACACCTTC
CASSYGGALIYGYTF
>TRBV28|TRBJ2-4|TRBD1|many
TGTGCCAGCACTTCTGCAGGACAGGGGGCAAACATTCAGTACTTC
CASTSAGQGANIQYF
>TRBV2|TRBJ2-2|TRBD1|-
TGTGCCAGCAGCAGTGCCGGGACAGGGATGAACACCGGGGAGCTGTTTTTT
CASSSAGTGMNTGELFF
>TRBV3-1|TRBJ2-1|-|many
TGTGCCAGCGCTACGGACTCCTACAATGAGCAGTTCTTC
CASATDSYNEQFF
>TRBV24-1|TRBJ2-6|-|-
TGTGCCACCGCGGAGGGGGCTGGGGCCAACGTCCTGACTTTC
CATAEGAGANVLTF
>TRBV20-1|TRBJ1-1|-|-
TGCAGTGCTAGAGGACACAGAGAAGCTTTCTTT
CSARGHREAFF
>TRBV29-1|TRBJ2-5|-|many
TGCAGCGTATCTAGCGCTCAAGAGACCCAGTACTTC
CSVSSAQETQYF
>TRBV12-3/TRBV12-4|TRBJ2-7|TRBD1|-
TGTGCCAGCAGAAGGACAGGCGGCTACGAGCAGTACTTC
CASRRTGGYEQYF
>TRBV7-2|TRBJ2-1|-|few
TGTGCCAGCAGCTTAGGAGTTAACAATGAGCAGTTCTTC
CASSLGVNNEQFF
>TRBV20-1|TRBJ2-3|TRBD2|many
TGCAGTGCTAGCCGCCCACTAGCGGGGATGGGAGATACGCAGTATTTT
CSASRPLAGMGDTQYF
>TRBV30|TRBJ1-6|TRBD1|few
TGTGCCTGGAGCCAGGGGGGGATTTCACCCCTCCACTTT
CAWSQGGISPLHF
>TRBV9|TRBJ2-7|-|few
TGTGCCAGCAGTACAGGGAACTCCTACGAGCAGTACTTC
CASSTGNSYEQYF
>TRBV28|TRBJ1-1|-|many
TGTGCCAGCAGTTTATTAGGGGGTGCTGGAAACACTGAAGCTTTCTTT
CASSLLGGAGNTEAFF
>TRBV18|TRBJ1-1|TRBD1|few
TGTGCCAGCTCACCTCCCGGGACAGGGGGTTCCAACACTGAAGCTTTCTTT
CASSPPGTGGSNTEAFF
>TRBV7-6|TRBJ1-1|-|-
TGTGCCAGCAGCTTACTAGTTATGAACACTGAAGCTTTCTTT
CASSLLVMNTEAFF
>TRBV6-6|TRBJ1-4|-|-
TGTGCCGTCAGGCCAACTAATGAAAAACTGTTTTTT
CAVRPTNEKLFF
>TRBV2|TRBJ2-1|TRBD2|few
TGTGCCAGCAGTAACCTAGCGGGATTCTACAATGAGCAGTTCTTC
CASSNLAGFYNEQFF
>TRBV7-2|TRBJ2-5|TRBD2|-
TGTGCCAGCAGCTTAGAGGGACTAGCCCTACAAGAGACCCAGTACTTC
CASSLEGLALQETQYF
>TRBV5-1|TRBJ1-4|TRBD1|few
TGCGCCAGCAGCTCGACAGGGGACTCTAATGAAAAACTGTTTTTT
CASSSTGDSNEKLFF